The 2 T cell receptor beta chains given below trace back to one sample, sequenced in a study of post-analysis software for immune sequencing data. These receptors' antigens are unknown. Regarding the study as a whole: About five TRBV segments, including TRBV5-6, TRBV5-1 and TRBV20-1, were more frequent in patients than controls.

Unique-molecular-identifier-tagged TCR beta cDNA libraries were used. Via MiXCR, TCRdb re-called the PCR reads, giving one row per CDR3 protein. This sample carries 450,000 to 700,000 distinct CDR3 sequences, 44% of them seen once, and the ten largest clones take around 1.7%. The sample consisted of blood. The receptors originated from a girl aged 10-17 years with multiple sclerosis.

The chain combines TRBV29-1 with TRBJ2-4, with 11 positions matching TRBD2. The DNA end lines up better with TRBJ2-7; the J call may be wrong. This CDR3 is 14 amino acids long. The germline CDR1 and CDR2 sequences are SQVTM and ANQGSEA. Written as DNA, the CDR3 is TGCAGCGTGGCTAGCGGGAGGCCTCCTGACGAGCAGTACTTC. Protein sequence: CSVASGRPPDEQYF.

This CDR3 reads CASSSGTRGAYEQYF. The CDR3 DNA sequence: TGTGCCAGCAGCTCTGGTACGCGGGGAGCCTACGAGCAGTACTTC. The chain is built from TRBV7-3 and TRBJ2-7, with a possible D match to TRBD2 (6 bases). Trimming removed 4 bases at V and 2 bases at J, with 15 bases between. Germline loops: CDR1 SGHTA, CDR2 FQGTGA. There are 15 residues in the CDR3.